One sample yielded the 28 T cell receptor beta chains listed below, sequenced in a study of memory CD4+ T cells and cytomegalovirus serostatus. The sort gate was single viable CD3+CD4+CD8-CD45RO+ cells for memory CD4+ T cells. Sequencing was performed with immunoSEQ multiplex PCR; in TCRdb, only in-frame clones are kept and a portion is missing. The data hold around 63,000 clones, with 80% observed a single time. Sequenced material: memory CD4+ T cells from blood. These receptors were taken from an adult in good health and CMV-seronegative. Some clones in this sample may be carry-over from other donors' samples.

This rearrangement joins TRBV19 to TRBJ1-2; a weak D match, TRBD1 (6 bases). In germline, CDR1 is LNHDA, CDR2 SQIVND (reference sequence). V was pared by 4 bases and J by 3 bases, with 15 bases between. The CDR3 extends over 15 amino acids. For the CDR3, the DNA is TGTGCCAGTAGTACCCCAGGGGCTGGGTACTATGGCTACACCTTC. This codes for CASSTPGAGYYGYTF.

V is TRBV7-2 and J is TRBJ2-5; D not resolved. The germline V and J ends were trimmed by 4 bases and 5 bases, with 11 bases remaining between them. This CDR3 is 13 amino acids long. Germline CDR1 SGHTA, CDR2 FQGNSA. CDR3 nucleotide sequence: TGTGCCAGCAGCTCTCGGATCTGGGAGACCCAGTACTTC. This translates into CASSSRIWETQYF.

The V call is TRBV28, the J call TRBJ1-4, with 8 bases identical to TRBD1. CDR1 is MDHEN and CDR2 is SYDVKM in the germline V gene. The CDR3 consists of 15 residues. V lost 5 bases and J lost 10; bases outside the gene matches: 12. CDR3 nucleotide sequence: TGTGCCAGCAGTATCGCCGGGACAGGACATGGAAAACTGTTTTTT. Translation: CASSIAGTGHGKLFF.

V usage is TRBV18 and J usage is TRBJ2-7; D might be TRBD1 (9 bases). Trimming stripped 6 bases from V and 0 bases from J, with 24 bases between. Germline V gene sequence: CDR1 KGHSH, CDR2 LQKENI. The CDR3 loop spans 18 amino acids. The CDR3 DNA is TGTGCCAGCTCTTCACGAACGGGGGGGACAGGGAGCTCCTACGAGCAGTACTTC. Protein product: CASSSRTGGTGSSYEQYF. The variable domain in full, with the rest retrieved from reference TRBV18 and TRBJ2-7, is NAGVMQNPRHLVRRRGQEARLRCSPMKGHSHVYWYRQLPEEGLKFMVYLQKENIIDESGMPKERFSAEFPKEGPSILRIQQVVRGDSAAYFCASSSRTGGTGSSYEQYFGPGTRLTVT.

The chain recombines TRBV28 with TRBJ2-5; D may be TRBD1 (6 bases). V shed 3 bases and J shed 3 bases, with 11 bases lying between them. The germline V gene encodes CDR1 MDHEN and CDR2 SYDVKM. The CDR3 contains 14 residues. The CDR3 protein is CASSLTGGKETQYF. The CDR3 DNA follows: TGTGCCAGCAGTTTGACTGGGGGCAAAGAGACCCAGTACTTC.

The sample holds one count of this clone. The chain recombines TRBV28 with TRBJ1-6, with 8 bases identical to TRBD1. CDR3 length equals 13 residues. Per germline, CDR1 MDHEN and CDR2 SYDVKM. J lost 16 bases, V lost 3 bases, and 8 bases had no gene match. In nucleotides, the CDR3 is TGTGCCAGCAGTTTCCACGACAGGGGTTATCTCCACTTT. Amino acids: CASSFHDRGYLHF.

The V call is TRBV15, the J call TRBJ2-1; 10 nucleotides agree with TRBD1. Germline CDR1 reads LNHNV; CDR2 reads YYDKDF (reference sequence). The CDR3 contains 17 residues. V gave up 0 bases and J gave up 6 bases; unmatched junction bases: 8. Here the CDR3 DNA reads TGTGCCACCAGCAGAGAGAGGGGACAGGGGCCATCCAATGAGCAGTTCTTC. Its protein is CATSRERGQGPSNEQFF.

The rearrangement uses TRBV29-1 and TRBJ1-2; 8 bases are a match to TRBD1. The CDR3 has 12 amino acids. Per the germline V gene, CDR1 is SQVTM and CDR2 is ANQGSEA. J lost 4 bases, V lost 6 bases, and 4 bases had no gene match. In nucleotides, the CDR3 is TGCAGCGTAGCCACAGGGGGCTATGGCTACACCTTC. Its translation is CSVATGGYGYTF.

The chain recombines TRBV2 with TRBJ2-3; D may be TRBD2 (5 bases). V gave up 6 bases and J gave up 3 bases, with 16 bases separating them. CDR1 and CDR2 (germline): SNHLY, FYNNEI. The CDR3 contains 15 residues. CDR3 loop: CASRKLGKETDTQYF. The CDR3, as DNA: TGTGCCAGCAGGAAACTAGGGAAGGAAACAGATACGCAGTATTTT.

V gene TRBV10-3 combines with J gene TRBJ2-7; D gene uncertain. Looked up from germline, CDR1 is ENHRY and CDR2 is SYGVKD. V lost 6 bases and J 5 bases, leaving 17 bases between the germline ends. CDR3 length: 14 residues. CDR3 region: CAIRAGFSSDEQYF. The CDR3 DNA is TGTGCCATCAGGGCCGGCTTCTCTTCAGACGAGCAGTACTTC.

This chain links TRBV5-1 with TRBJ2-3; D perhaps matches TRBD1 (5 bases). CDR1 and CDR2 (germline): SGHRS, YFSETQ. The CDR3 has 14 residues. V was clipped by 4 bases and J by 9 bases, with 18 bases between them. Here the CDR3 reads CASSPLNRLETQYF. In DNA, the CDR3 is TGCGCCAGCAGCCCTCTAAACAGGCTTGAGACGCAGTATTTT.

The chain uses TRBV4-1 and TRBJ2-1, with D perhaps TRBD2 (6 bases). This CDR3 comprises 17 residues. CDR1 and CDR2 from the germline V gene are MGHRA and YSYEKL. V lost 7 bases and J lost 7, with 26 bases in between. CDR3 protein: CASTHRSGGRDWNEQFF. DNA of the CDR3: TGCGCCAGCACACACCGGTCGGGTGGGCGGGATTGGAATGAGCAGTTCTTC.

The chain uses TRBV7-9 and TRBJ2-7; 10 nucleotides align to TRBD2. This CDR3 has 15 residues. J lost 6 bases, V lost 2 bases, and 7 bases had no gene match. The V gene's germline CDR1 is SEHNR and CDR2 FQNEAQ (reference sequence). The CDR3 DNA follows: TGTGCCAGCAGCTTAATGGGACTAGCGTTTAGCGAGCAGTACTTC. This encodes CASSLMGLAFSEQYF.

This CDR3 reads CASSYQGGTEAFF. The CDR3 DNA is TGTGCCAGCAGTTACCAGGGAGGCACTGAAGCTTTCTTT. The chain carries TRBV6-6 and TRBJ1-1; weak D call: TRBD1 (5 bases). Between the trimmed V and J ends, which lost 2 bases and 4 bases, there was a span of 8 bases. The CDR3 covers 13 residues. Germline CDR1 and CDR2: MNHNY and SVGAGI (reference sequence).

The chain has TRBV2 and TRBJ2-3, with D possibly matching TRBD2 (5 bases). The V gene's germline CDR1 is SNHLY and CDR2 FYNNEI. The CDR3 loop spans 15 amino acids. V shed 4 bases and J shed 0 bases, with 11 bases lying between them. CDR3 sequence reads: CASSVALTSTDTQYF. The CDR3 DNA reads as TGTGCCAGCAGTGTAGCGTTGACTAGCACAGATACGCAGTATTTT.

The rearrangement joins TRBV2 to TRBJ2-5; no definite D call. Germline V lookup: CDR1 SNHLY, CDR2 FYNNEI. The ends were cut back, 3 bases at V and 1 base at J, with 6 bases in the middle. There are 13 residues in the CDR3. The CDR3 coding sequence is TGTGCCAGCAGTGACTGGGTCCAAGAGACCCAGTACTTC. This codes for CASSDWVQETQYF.

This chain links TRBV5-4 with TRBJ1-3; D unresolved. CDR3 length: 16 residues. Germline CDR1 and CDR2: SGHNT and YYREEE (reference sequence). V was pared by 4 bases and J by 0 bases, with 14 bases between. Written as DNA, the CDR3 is TGTGCCAGCAGCAAGGACGGATTCATCTCTGGAAACACCATATATTTT. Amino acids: CASSKDGFISGNTIYF.

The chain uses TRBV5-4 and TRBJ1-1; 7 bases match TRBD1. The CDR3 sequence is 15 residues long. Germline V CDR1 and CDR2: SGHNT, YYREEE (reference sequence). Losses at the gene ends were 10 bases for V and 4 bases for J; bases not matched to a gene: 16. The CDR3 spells CASTRNPSGGTEAFF. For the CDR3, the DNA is TGTGCCTCCACCCGGAACCCCTCAGGGGGCACTGAAGCTTTCTTT.

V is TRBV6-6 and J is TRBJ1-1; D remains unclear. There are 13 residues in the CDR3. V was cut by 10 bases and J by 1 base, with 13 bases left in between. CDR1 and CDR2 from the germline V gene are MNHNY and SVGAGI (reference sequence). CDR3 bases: TGTGCCACCTCAGGCGACTGGAACACTGAAGCTTTCTTT. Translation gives CATSGDWNTEAFF.

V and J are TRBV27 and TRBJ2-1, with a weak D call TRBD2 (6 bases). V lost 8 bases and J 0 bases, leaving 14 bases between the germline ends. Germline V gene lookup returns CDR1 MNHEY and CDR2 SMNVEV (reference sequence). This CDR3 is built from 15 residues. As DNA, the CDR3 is TGTGCCAGCGGCCGTGGAGGGCGCTCCTACAATGAGCAGTTCTTC. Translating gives CASGRGGRSYNEQFF.

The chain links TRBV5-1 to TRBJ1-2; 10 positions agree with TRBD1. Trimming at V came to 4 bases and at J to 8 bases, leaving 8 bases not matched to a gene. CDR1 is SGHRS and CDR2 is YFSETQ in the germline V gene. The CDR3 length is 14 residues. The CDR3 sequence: CASSRGTGEGGYTF. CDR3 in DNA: TGCGCCAGCAGCAGGGGGACAGGGGAAGGCGGCTACACCTTC.

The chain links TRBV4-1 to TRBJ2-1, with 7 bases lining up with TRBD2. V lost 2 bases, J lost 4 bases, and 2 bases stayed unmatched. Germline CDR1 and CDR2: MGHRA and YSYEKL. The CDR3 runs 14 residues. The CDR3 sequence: CASSQPRGYNEQFF. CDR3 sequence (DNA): TGCGCCAGCAGCCAACCGCGGGGGTACAATGAGCAGTTCTTC.

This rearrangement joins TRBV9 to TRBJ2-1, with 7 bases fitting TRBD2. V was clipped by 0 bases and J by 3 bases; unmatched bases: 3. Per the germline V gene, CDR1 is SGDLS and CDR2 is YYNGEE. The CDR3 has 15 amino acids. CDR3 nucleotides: TGTGCCAGCAGCGTAGCTCCGGGGGGCTACAATGAGCAGTTCTTC. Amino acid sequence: CASSVAPGGYNEQFF.

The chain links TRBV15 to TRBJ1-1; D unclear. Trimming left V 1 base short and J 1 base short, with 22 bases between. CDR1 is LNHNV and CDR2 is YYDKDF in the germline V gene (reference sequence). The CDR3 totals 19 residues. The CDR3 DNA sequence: TGTGCCACCAGCAGAGTAGGTGCGACACTGGATCACAAGAACACTGAAGCTTTCTTT. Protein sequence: CATSRVGATLDHKNTEAFF.

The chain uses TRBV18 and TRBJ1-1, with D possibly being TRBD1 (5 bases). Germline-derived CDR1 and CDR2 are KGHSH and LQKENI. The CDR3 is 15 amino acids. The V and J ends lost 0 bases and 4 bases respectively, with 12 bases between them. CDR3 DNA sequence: TGTGCCAGCTCACCACCGGGGGGGGATTTCACTGAAGCTTTCTTT. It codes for CASSPPGGDFTEAFF.

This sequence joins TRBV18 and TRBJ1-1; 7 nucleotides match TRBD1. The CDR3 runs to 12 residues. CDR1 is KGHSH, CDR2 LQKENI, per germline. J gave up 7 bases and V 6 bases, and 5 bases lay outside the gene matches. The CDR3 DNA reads TGTGCCAGCTCGCCTCGACAGGGTGAAGCTTTCTTT. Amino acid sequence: CASSPRQGEAFF.

The CDR3 DNA is TGTGCCAGTAGTATAGGGACAGGTTTTAATGAAAAACTGTTTTTT. It is translated as CASSIGTGFNEKLFF. V gene TRBV19 combines with J gene TRBJ1-4; TRBD1 matches 7 bases. CDR3 size: 15 residues. Germline-derived CDR1 and CDR2 are LNHDA and SQIVND (reference sequence). V lost 1 base, J lost 4 bases, and 3 bases stayed unmatched.

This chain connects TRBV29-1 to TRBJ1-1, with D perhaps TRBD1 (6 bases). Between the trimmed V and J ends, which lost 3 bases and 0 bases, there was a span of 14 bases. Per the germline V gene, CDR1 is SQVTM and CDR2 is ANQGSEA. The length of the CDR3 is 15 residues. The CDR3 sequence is CSVEGGGGLNTEAFF. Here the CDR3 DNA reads TGCAGCGTTGAGGGAGGGGGAGGGCTGAACACTGAAGCTTTCTTT.